The following is a T cell receptor beta chain sequence with its context. Its antigen is as yet unknown. The data were taken from a study of CXCR3-negative and CXCR3-positive naive CD8 T cells. Study-wide results and limits: Comparably high diversity was seen in both naive subsets, and much lower diversity in memory CD8+ cells. In CXCR3-positive naive cells, the TRB CDR3s were more hydrophobic than in CXCR3-negative naive cells. Cryopreserved cells partially lost CXCR3 expression, and fresh PBMCs were used in most assays.

CDR1 is SGDLS, CDR2 YYNGEE, per germline. The CDR3 totals 16 residues. The sorting of each CD8+ T cell subset was done in triplicate, at under 350,000 cells each. It was by 5' RACE with UMI labels that the TRB cDNA libraries were prepared. TCRdb reworked the 5' RACE reads into one entry per CDR3 protein, no DNA. The sample data list 100,000 or so distinct CDR3 sequences. The chain joins TRBV9 to TRBJ2-2; TCRdb designates TRBD1, a call that cannot be tested without DNA. The receptor was derived from a human donor in good health. Some clones in this sample may be carry-over from other donors' samples. Input material: naive CXCR3+ CD8+ T cells from blood. Regarding subset: CD45RO-CCR7+CD27+CD95- naive CD8+ T cells expressing CXCR3 (TNR3+). CDR3 residues: CASSASGGAGTGELFF.